There are many counts of the clone carrying this T cell receptor (beta chain). Germline values: CDR1 MNHEY, CDR2 SMNVEV (reference sequence). V lost 5 bases and J 5 bases, leaving 15 bases between the germline ends. The CDR3 has 15 residues. Original processing notes: Reference gene primer amplification gave nucleated cell count estimates. Profiling relied on immunoSEQ multiplex PCR, and the TCRdb table lists in-frame clones only, not all of them. V, J and clone size derive from that table, while D and trimming were established from the DNA sequence. Seen here are 270,000 or so clones, around nine tenths observed once, and the top ten hold about 8.7%. The sample originates from a study of blood T cell repertoires in COVID-19. In the study overall: Donors in the United States, Italy and Spain gave samples during acute or convalescent COVID-19. Sources were T cells, B-cell-depleted T cells, or PBMCs; the material itself was cDNA or gDNA.

Specimen: peripheral blood. This sequence joins TRBV27 and TRBJ1-4, with TRBD1 as a possible D gene (5 bases). The receptor's source is a man aged 40-50 years with active or convalescent COVID-19. DNA of the CDR3: TGTGCCAGCAGTAGTCACCCCGGGGGAAATGAAAAACTGTTTTTT. Protein product: CASSSHPGGNEKLFF.